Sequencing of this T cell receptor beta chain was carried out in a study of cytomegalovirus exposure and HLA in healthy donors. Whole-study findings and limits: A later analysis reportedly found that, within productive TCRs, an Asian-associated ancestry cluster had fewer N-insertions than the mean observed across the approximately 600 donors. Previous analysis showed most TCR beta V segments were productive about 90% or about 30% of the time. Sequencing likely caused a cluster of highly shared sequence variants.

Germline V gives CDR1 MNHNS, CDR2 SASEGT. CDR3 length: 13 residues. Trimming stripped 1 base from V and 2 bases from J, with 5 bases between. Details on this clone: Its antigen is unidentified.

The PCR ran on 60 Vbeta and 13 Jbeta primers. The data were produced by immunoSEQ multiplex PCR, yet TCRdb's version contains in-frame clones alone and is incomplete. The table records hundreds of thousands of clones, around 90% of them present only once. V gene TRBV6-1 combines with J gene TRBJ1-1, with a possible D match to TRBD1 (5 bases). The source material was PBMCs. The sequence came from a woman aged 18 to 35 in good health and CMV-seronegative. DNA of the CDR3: TGTGCCAGCAGTGAAGGGACAAACACTGAAGCTTTCTTT. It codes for CASSEGTNTEAFF.